The 14 T cell receptor beta chains listed next were all sequenced from one sample in a study of blood T cell repertoires in COVID-19. Repertoires were generated with immunoSEQ multiplex PCR, while TCRdb's copy carries only in-frame clones and drops some. The table lists about 280,000 clones, nearly 90% of them singletons. Source material: PBMCs or T cells enriched from blood (not recorded which). Source of these receptors: a woman in her twenties or thirties who had recovered from COVID-19.

The gene calls are TRBV27 and TRBJ2-1; 13 bases are shared with TRBD2. Germline V gene sequence: CDR1 MNHEY, CDR2 SMNVEV (reference sequence). V lost 2 bases and J lost 4; bases outside the gene matches: 14. CDR3 size: 20 residues. CDR3 in DNA: TGTGCCAGCAGTTTAGCCCCTCGACTAGCGGGAGGCCCGAAGTACAATGAGCAGTTCTTC. As protein: CASSLAPRLAGGPKYNEQFF.

CDR3 DNA: TGTGCCAGCAGTTTCTCTTCGGTTTTCGGGGTGACGACCGGGGAGCTGTTTTTT. Translation: CASSFSSVFGVTTGELFF. The chain uses TRBV28 and TRBJ2-2, with D perhaps matching TRBD2 (5 bases). From germline, CDR1 is MDHEN and CDR2 SYDVKM. The V end was cut by 3 bases, the J end by 5 bases, with 22 bases between. This CDR3 comprises 18 residues.

The chain employs TRBV27 and TRBJ2-5; 14 positions match TRBD2. CDR3 length: 17 amino acids. V dropped 3 bases and J dropped 4; count of bases not matched to a gene: 7. Germline loops: CDR1 MNHEY, CDR2 SMNVEV (reference sequence). In DNA, the CDR3 is TGTGCCAGCAGTTTGAGACTAGCGGGAGGGAAGGGAGAGACCCAGTACTTC. This encodes CASSLRLAGGKGETQYF.

In DNA form, the CDR3 reads TGCGCCAGCAGCCGGGATCCCACAGGGGGCTTGGGACAGCCCCAGCATTTT. It yields the protein CASSRDPTGGLGQPQHF. V is TRBV4-1 and J is TRBJ1-5; 9 bases align to TRBD1. CDR1 is MGHRA and CDR2 is YSYEKL in the germline V gene. The CDR3 spans 17 residues. V was pared by 4 bases and J by 7 bases, with 14 bases of the junction left unmatched.

The DNA of the CDR3 is TGTGCCAGCAGCCAAGGCCAGGGCTTTTCCAACTATGGCTACACCTTC. Translated, it gives CASSQGQGFSNYGYTF. This rearrangement joins TRBV3-1 (or the pseudogene TRBV3-2) to TRBJ1-2; maybe TRBD1 (5 bases). Germline values: CDR1 LGHDT, CDR2 YNNKEL (reference sequence). The germline V and J ends were trimmed by 1 base and 2 bases, with 14 bases remaining between them. The CDR3 length is 16 residues.

J is TRBJ1-2 and V is TRBV7-9; D unresolved. The CDR3 runs to 12 residues. Germline V gene sequence: CDR1 SEHNR, CDR2 FQNEAQ (reference sequence). V lost 4 bases and J lost 3, with 6 bases in between. CDR3 amino acids: CASSSLHYGYTF. CDR3 nucleotides: TGTGCCAGCAGCTCCCTACACTATGGCTACACCTTC.

V and J are TRBV5-1 and TRBJ2-5; the D gene is possibly TRBD1 (6 bases). The CDR3 contains 15 residues. V was trimmed by 1 base and J by 4 bases, leaving 14 bases between them. The germline CDR1 and CDR2 sequences are SGHRS and YFSETQ. CDR3 residues: CASSLSTGSGETQYF. In DNA, the CDR3 is TGCGCCAGCAGCTTGTCTACAGGGTCCGGAGAGACCCAGTACTTC.

The V and J genes are TRBV19 and TRBJ2-7; D is possibly TRBD2 (6 bases). V lost 6 bases, J lost 0 bases, and 15 bases lay in between. This CDR3 has 15 amino acids. CDR1 and CDR2 from the germline V gene are LNHDA and SQIVND (reference sequence). The CDR3: CASSLVAESSYEQYF. For the CDR3, the DNA is TGTGCCAGTAGCTTAGTAGCGGAGAGCTCCTACGAGCAGTACTTC.

This chain joins TRBV4-1 and TRBJ2-3; tentatively, D is TRBD1 (6 bases). Trimming took off 4 bases at V and 1 base at J, with 18 bases between the two ends. The CDR3 has 17 amino acids. The germline V gene has CDR1 MGHRA and CDR2 YSYEKL. The CDR3 loop reads CASSPDGTNLRTDTQYF. The CDR3 nucleotides read TGCGCCAGCAGCCCCGACGGGACAAACCTTCGCACAGATACGCAGTATTTT.

The chain links TRBV28 to TRBJ2-4; 7 bases are shared with TRBD2. V trimming: 6 bases; J trimming: 3 bases; junction bases outside the gene matches: 11. Germline V lookup: CDR1 MDHEN, CDR2 SYDVKM. CDR3 length: 16 residues. CDR3 sequence reads: CASSPLGGVGKNIQYF. The CDR3 DNA sequence: TGTGCCAGCAGCCCCCTTGGGGGGGTCGGCAAAAACATTCAGTACTTC.

A note on this clone: Its ends do not fully match the called genes, so a read error is possible. The V gene is TRBV19, the J gene TRBJ1-6; perhaps TRBD1 as D (6 bases). The germline V gene has CDR1 LNHDA and CDR2 SQIVND (reference sequence). CDR3 length equals 15 residues. The DNA of the CDR3 is TGTGCCAGCAGTACCAGGGGCTCCTATAATTCACCCCTCCACTTT. Translated, it gives CASSTRGSYNSPLHF. Full variable domain (rest looked up from reference TRBV19 and TRBJ1-6): DGGITQSPKYLFRKEGQNVTLSCEQNLNHDAMYWYRQDPGQGLRLIYYSQIVNDFQKGDIAEGYSVSREKKESFPLTVTSAQKNPTAFYLCASSTRGSYNSPLHFGNGTRLTVT.

This rearrangement joins TRBV11-3 to TRBJ1-5, with 7 nucleotides matching TRBD1. V dropped 11 bases and J dropped 4; count of bases not matched to a gene: 11. Germline values: CDR1 SGHNT, CDR2 YENEEA. The CDR3 spans 14 residues. CDR3 DNA sequence: TGTGCCCTTACAGGGGCAGATTGGAATCAGCCCCAGCATTTT. Translated, it gives CALTGADWNQPQHF.

The chain couples TRBV7-3 to TRBJ2-1, with 8 bases aligning to TRBD2. Trimming at V came to 5 bases and at J to 2 bases, leaving 5 bases not matched to a gene. Germline assignment: CDR1 SGHTA and CDR2 FQGTGA. CDR3 length: 15 residues. The CDR3 DNA follows: TGTGCCAGCAGCCCCCGGGGGGGTACCTACAATGAGCAGTTCTTC. Translated, it gives CASSPRGGTYNEQFF.

This chain links TRBV21-1 with TRBJ1-2; the table's D call, TRBD1, was not checked against the DNA. TRBV21-1 is a known pseudogene. CDR3 length: 17 amino acids. This CDR3 reads CASSKGCRGSANYGYTF. The CDR3 DNA reads TGTGCCAGCAGCAAAGGGTGCAGGGGATCAGCTAACTATGGCTACACCTTC.